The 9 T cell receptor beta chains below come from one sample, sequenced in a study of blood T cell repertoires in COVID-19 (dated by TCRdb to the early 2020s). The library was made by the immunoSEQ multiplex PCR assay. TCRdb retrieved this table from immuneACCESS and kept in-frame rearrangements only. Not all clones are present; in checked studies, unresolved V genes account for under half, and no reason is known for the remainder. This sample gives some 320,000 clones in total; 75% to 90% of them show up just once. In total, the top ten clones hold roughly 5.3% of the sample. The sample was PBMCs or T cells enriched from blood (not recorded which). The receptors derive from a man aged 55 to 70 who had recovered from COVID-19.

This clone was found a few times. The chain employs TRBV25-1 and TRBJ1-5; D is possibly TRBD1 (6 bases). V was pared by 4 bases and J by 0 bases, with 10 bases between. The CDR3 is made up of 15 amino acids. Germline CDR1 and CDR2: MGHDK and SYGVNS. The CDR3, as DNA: TGTGCCAGCAGTGCCAGGGGCAATAGCAATCAGCCCCAGCATTTT. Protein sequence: CASSARGNSNQPQHF.

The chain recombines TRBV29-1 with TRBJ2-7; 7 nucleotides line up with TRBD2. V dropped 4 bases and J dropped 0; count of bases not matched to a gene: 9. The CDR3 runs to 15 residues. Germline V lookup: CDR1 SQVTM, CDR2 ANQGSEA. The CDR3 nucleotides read TGCAGCGTTGTGGGGGGGAGGAGGGTCTCCTACGAGCAGTACTTC. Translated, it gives CSVVGGRRVSYEQYF.

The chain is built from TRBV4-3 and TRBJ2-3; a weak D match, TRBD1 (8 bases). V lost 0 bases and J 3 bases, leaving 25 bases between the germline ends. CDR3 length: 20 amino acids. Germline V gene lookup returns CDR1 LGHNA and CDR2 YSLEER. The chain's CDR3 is CASSQEGVGQGGRRTDTQYF. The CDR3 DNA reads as TGCGCCAGCAGCCAAGAGGGGGTAGGACAGGGAGGGAGGAGGACAGATACGCAGTATTTT.

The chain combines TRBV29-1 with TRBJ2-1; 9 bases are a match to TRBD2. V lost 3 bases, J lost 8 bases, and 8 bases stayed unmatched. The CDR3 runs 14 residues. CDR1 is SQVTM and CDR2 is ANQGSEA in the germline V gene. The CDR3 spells CSVEERGASYEQFF. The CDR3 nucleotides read TGCAGCGTTGAGGAGCGGGGGGCCTCGTATGAGCAGTTCTTC.

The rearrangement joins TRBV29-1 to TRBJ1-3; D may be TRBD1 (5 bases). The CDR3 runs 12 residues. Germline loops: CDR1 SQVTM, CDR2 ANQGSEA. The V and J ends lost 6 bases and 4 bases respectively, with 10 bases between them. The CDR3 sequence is CSVSSGGNTIYF. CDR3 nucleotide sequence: TGCAGCGTATCCTCAGGGGGAAACACCATATATTTT.

The CDR3 spells CASSLMREGRGYTF. CDR3 bases: TGTGCCAGCAGTTTAATGCGGGAAGGGAGAGGCTACACCTTC. V gene TRBV28 combines with J gene TRBJ1-2; unclear D gene. V was trimmed by 2 bases and J by 8 bases, leaving 15 bases between them. CDR1 MDHEN and CDR2 SYDVKM come from the germline V gene. The CDR3 is made up of 14 amino acids.

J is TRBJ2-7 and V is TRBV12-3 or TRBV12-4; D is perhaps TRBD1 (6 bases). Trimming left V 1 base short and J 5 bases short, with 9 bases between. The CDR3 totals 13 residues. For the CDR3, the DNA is TGTGCCAGCAGTTTAGGCGCAGGGGACGAGCAGTACTTC. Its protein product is CASSLGAGDEQYF.

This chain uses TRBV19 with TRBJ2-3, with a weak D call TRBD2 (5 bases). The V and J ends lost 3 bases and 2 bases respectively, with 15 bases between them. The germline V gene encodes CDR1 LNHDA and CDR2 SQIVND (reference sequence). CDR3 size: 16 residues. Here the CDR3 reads CASSMNIRGSTDTQYF. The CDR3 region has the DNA TGTGCCAGTAGTATGAACATTCGGGGATCCACAGATACGCAGTATTTT.

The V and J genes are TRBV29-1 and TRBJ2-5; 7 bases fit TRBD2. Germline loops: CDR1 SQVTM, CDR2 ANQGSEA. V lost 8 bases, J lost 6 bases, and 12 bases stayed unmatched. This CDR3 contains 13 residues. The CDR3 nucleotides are TGCAGCCACCAGGGAGGGGTGCGGAAGACCCAGTACTTC. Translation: CSHQGGVRKTQYF.